The source of this TCR beta chain is a study of blood T cell repertoires in COVID-19. Turning to the study itself: T cells, B-cell-depleted T cells, or PBMCs provided the cDNA or gDNA that served as material.

The V gene's germline CDR1 is SGHRS and CDR2 YFSETQ. V shed 2 bases, J shed 1 base, and the junction held 7 bases outside the gene matches. The CDR3 consists of 17 residues. Method: immunoSEQ multiplex PCR; TCRdb's copy keeps in-frame clones and lacks some. Of around 250,000 clones in the sample, approximately 90% were seen once. The sequence derives from a woman aged 25-40 years who had recovered from COVID-19. The rearrangement uses TRBV5-1 and TRBJ2-3; the match to TRBD2 covers 10 bases. Sequencing input: PBMCs or T cells enriched from blood (not recorded which). CDR3 nucleotide sequence: TGCGCCAGCAGCTTATATTCCGGGACTAGCGGCACAGATACGCAGTATTTT. Translation gives CASSLYSGTSGTDTQYF. The complete variable domain, with remaining parts taken from reference TRBV5-1 and TRBJ2-3, reads KAGVTQTPRYLIKTRGQQVTLSCSPISGHRSVSWYQQTPGQGLQFLFEYFSETQRNKGNFPGRFSGRQFSNSRSEMNVSTLELGDSALYLCASSLYSGTSGTDTQYFGPGTRLTVL.